This TCR beta chain was observed in a study of T-cell memory formation after mild COVID-19. TCRdb analysed the 5' RACE reads with MiXCR anew, one entry per CDR3 protein. Counted here are roughly 500,000 distinct CDR3 sequences, over 20% occurring once; the ten biggest clones make up approximately 12%. Trimming took 4 bases from V and 1 from J, leaving 13 bases between them. CDR3 length: 15 residues. Looked up from germline, CDR1 is SGHDN and CDR2 is FVKESK. Worth noting for this clonotype: Its target is unknown.

General study findings and limits: Some responding clones appeared in pre-infection memory, suggesting cross-reactive memory joined.

The origin of this receptor is an adult woman who had mild COVID-19 (a few samples of this study predate the infection). Cell type and time point are not known. The sequenced sample was PBMCs or a T cell subset sorted from them (not recorded which). V gene TRBV14 combines with J gene TRBJ1-1; D is undetermined. The DNA of the CDR3 is TGTGCCAGCAGCCGGGGAGGGCCGGGGAACACTGAAGCTTTCTTT. Translation: CASSRGGPGNTEAFF.